There are a few counts of the clone carrying this T cell receptor beta chain. The target antigen is unknown. The CDR3 end is not reached by the read, which stops 3 residues before it; the germline J gene fills it in. Patients and controls were mostly of Caucasian heritage. Heparinized whole blood, 5 to 8 ml, came from each donor. Germline lookup yields CDR1 SGHTA and CDR2 FQGNSA. The CDR3 consists of 14 residues. V gave up 1 base and J gave up 1 base, with 7 bases separating them. These data belong to a study of T cell clonality in common variable immunodeficiency. Produced via immunoSEQ multiplex PCR; TCRdb's table is partial and in-frame only. The data show 10,000 to 13,000 clones, with none appearing a single time. Study results and limitations: Common variable immunodeficiency TCR beta sequences reportedly had fewer deletions and N-nucleotide insertions.

The sequence was collected from a human donor with common variable immunodeficiency. Material for sequencing was peripheral blood mononuclear cells. This chain connects TRBV7-2 to TRBJ1-1; D unclear. The CDR3 DNA, read in part, is TGTGCCAGCAGCTTAGGGGCAGAGAACACTGAA. This encodes CASSLGAENTE. The whole CDR3 reads CASSLGAENTEAFF.